The sequence of this TCR beta chain was determined in a study of blood T cell repertoires in COVID-19. TCRdb's copy holds only in-frame clones and misses some; the assay was immunoSEQ multiplex PCR. Among 250,000 to 300,000 clones, roughly nine tenths were seen once, and the ten largest hold approximately 1.8%. The CDR3 extends over 14 amino acids. Germline V gene sequence: CDR1 MNHEY, CDR2 SMNVEV (reference sequence). V lost 5 bases, J lost 0 bases, and 11 bases lay in between. Participant age was about 18 to 89 years, and participants resided in about 25 US areas. This chain joins TRBV27 and TRBJ2-7; D unresolved. The sample comprised PBMCs or T cells enriched from blood (not recorded which). The TCR comes from a woman aged 60-70 years who had recovered from COVID-19. The CDR3 DNA sequence: TGTGCCAGCAGTAAGGCGGAAAGCTCCTACGAGCAGTACTTC. Amino acid sequence: CASSKAESSYEQYF.